The 30 T cell receptor beta chains below were found in one sample sequenced in a study of blood T cell repertoires in COVID-19. Method: immunoSEQ multiplex PCR; TCRdb's copy keeps in-frame clones and lacks some. The repertoire holds about half a million clones, with roughly nine tenths as singletons. What was sequenced was PBMCs or T cells enriched from blood (not recorded which). These receptors originate from a woman in her sixties who had recovered from COVID-19.

The chain recombines TRBV24-1 with TRBJ2-3; 14 bases map to TRBD2. The CDR3 spans 17 residues. The germline V gene has CDR1 KGHDR and CDR2 SFDVKD. The junction had 8 bases not matched to a gene; V was cut back by 3 bases and J by 7 bases. CDR3 sequence (DNA): TGTGCCACCAGTGATACGACTAGCGGGGGGGCCTTATATACGCAGTATTTT. This encodes CATSDTTSGGALYTQYF.

V gene TRBV2 combines with J gene TRBJ2-1; possible D gene TRBD2, 6 bases. CDR1 and CDR2 (germline): SNHLY, FYNNEI. This CDR3 has 13 residues. Trimming took off 7 bases at V and 5 bases at J, with 12 bases between the two ends. The CDR3 coding sequence is TGTGCCAGCAAAAAGGAGGGTAACAATGAGCAGTTCTTC. As protein: CASKKEGNNEQFF.

V and J are TRBV7-6 and TRBJ2-3, with 9 bases that match TRBD1. The germline V gene has CDR1 SGHVS and CDR2 FNYEAQ. V was pared by 5 bases and J by 1 base, with 7 bases of the junction left unmatched. The CDR3 runs 16 residues. CDR3 coding DNA: TGTGCCAGCAGCCCCCGGGACAGGGCGCGCACAGATACGCAGTATTTT. It codes for CASSPRDRARTDTQYF.

This rearrangement joins TRBV6-5 to TRBJ2-3, with 7 bases that match TRBD1. Germline V gene sequence: CDR1 MNHEY, CDR2 SVGAGI. The CDR3 extends over 15 amino acids. The ends lost 7 bases at V and 6 bases at J; junction bases unmatched: 13. DNA of the CDR3: TGTGCCAGCAACCCGACGACAGGGAAGTCGGATACGCAGTATTTT. Its translation is CASNPTTGKSDTQYF.

This sequence joins TRBV5-8 and TRBJ2-2; D possibly corresponds to TRBD2 (6 bases). The CDR3 runs to 15 residues. With 6 bases removed from V and 5 bases from J, the gap between germline ends came to 17 bases. Germline assignment: CDR1 SGHTS and CDR2 YDEGEE. CDR3 DNA: TGTGCCAGCAACTTACTAGCCCCAGGGACCGGGGAGCTGTTTTTT. This gives the protein CASNLLAPGTGELFF.

This chain's CDR3 is CASSLGQGLNQPQHF. CDR3 bases: TGTGCCAGCAGCTTAGGGCAGGGGCTAAATCAGCCCCAGCATTTT. The chain couples TRBV7-8 to TRBJ1-5; the D gene is possibly TRBD1 (6 bases). Germline CDR1 SGHVS, CDR2 FQNEAQ. Deletions cut 1 base from V and 4 bases from J, with 11 bases between. The CDR3 sequence is 15 residues long.

The chain joins TRBV18 to TRBJ2-5; 10 bases are a match to TRBD2. With V trimmed by 0 bases and J by 5 bases, 6 bases remained unmatched. CDR1 and CDR2 (germline): KGHSH, LQKENI. CDR3 size: 16 residues. CDR3 sequence (DNA): TGTGCCAGCTCACCACCGTTGCTAGCGGGGGCTGAGACCCAGTACTTC. It codes for CASSPPLLAGAETQYF.

V gene TRBV7-9 combines with J gene TRBJ1-1, with 7 positions matching TRBD1. Per the germline V gene, CDR1 is SEHNR and CDR2 is FQNEAQ (reference sequence). The CDR3 loop spans 15 amino acids. The V and J ends lost 5 bases and 4 bases, in that order; junction bases with no gene match: 10. The CDR3 sequence is CASSLRQGSGTEAFF. The CDR3 bases are TGTGCCAGCAGCCTAAGACAGGGTAGTGGCACTGAAGCTTTCTTT.

This clone showed up just a few times. CDR3 loop: CASGLTVYTEAFF. The DNA for the CDR3 is TGTGCTAGTGGTTTAACAGTTTATACTGAAGCTTTCTTT. The V call is TRBV12-5, the J call TRBJ1-1; no reliable D call. The CDR3 is made up of 13 amino acids. Trimming took off 3 bases at V and 5 bases at J, with 10 bases between the two ends. Germline V gene data show CDR1 as LGHNT and CDR2 as FRNRAP.

V is TRBV10-3 and J is TRBJ1-1; D is undetermined. Trimming removed 10 bases at V and 0 bases at J, with 12 bases between. Per germline, CDR1 ENHRY and CDR2 SYGVKD. The CDR3 is 13 residues long. CDR3 DNA: TGTGCCACCCGGGGAGGACTGAACACTGAAGCTTTCTTT. Translation: CATRGGLNTEAFF.

J is TRBJ2-2 and V is TRBV19; TRBD2 agrees at 11 bases. Trimming took 3 bases from V and 4 from J; bases not matched to a gene: 4. The CDR3 totals 16 residues. Germline V lookup: CDR1 LNHDA, CDR2 SQIVND (reference sequence). The CDR3 nucleotides are TGTGCCAGTAGTATCGGACTAGCGGGTATCACCGGGGAGCTGTTTTTT. Its protein is CASSIGLAGITGELFF. The full variable domain, in which reference TRBV19 and TRBJ2-2 provide the parts outside the CDR3, is DGGITQSPKYLFRKEGQNVTLSCEQNLNHDAMYWYRQDPGQGLRLIYYSQIVNDFQKGDIAEGYSVSREKKESFPLTVTSAQKNPTAFYLCASSIGLAGITGELFFGEGSRLTVL.

V and J are TRBV11-2 and TRBJ2-3; D is ambiguous. Trimming pared 5 bases from V and 2 bases from J, leaving 5 bases between. The CDR3 is 12 amino acids. The germline CDR1 and CDR2 sequences are SGHAT and FQNNGV. CDR3 bases: TGTGCCAGCAGCCGCGTCACAGATACGCAGTATTTT. This translates into CASSRVTDTQYF.

The chain combines TRBV9 with TRBJ2-1, with 10 bases fitting TRBD1. The CDR3 contains 16 residues. The V and J ends lost 5 bases and 2 bases, in that order; junction bases with no gene match: 7. Germline CDR1 is SGDLS and CDR2 is YYNGEE. CDR3 bases: TGTGCCAGCAGTGCCACGGGACAGGGGACCTACAATGAGCAGTTCTTC. Its translation is CASSATGQGTYNEQFF. Drawing the rest from reference TRBV9 and TRBJ2-1, the complete variable domain is DSGVTQTPKHLITATGQRVTLRCSPRSGDLSVYWYQQSLDQGLQFLIQYYNGEERAKGNILERFSAQQFPDLHSELNLSSLELGDSALYFCASSATGQGTYNEQFFGPGTRLTVL.

This clone was recorded a few times. Other nucleotide sequences in the sample specify the same CDR3. The chain links TRBV5-6 to TRBJ1-5; D possibly corresponds to TRBD1 (6 bases). Germline loops: CDR1 SGHDT, CDR2 YYEEEE. V gave up 7 bases and J gave up 1 base, with 9 bases separating them. The CDR3 runs 13 residues. The CDR3 nucleotides read TGTGCCAGCTCTCAGGGGAGCAATCAGCCCCAGCATTTT. Protein sequence: CASSQGSNQPQHF.

V is TRBV9 and J is TRBJ1-1, with D hard to call. Germline values: CDR1 SGDLS, CDR2 YYNGEE. The CDR3 sequence is 12 residues long. V gave up 5 bases and J gave up 0 bases, with 5 bases separating them. In nucleotides, the CDR3 is TGTGCCAGCAGAGCACTGAACACTGAAGCTTTCTTT. It is translated as CASRALNTEAFF.

This chain links TRBV18 with TRBJ2-1; 9 bases agree with TRBD1. Germline loops: CDR1 KGHSH, CDR2 LQKENI. With V trimmed by 3 bases and J by 6 bases, 12 bases remained unmatched. The CDR3 sequence is 17 residues long. The CDR3 DNA reads TGTGCCAGCTCACCCTTTCCCCGGGACAGGGACCGCAATGAGCAGTTCTTC. Translated: CASSPFPRDRDRNEQFF. Drawing the rest from reference TRBV18 and TRBJ2-1, the complete variable domain is NAGVMQNPRHLVRRRGQEARLRCSPMKGHSHVYWYRQLPEEGLKFMVYLQKENIIDESGMPKERFSAEFPKEGPSILRIQQVVRGDSAAYFCASSPFPRDRDRNEQFFGPGTRLTVL.

The chain has TRBV6-5 and TRBJ2-3; perhaps TRBD2 as D (5 bases). Trimming pared 2 bases from V and 1 base from J, leaving 13 bases between. In germline, CDR1 is MNHEY, CDR2 SVGAGI. The CDR3 is 16 amino acids. CDR3 DNA sequence: TGTGCCAGCAGTTACACCCCATACGGGGGCACAGATACGCAGTATTTT. Protein product: CASSYTPYGGTDTQYF.

The chain carries TRBV7-8 and TRBJ1-6; D possibly corresponds to TRBD1 (6 bases). The germline gives CDR1 SGHVS, CDR2 FQNEAQ. V lost 3 bases to trimming and J lost 6 bases, with 9 bases between them. The CDR3 runs to 14 residues. CDR3 DNA sequence: TGTGCCAGCAGCTTCGGACAGACTAATTCACCCCTCCACTTT. Protein sequence: CASSFGQTNSPLHF.

The rearrangement joins TRBV18 to TRBJ2-5; D is possibly TRBD2 (6 bases). Germline CDR1 KGHSH, CDR2 LQKENI. Trimming stripped 2 bases from V and 1 base from J, with 8 bases between. This CDR3 is built from 14 residues. The CDR3 nucleotides read TGTGCCAGCTCACCAGTGGGGGGCCAAGAGACCCAGTACTTC. This sequence encodes CASSPVGGQETQYF.

The chain carries TRBV29-1 and TRBJ1-1; possible D gene TRBD1, 5 bases. The CDR3 extends over 11 amino acids. Per the germline V gene, CDR1 is SQVTM and CDR2 is ANQGSEA. The V end lost 4 bases, the J end lost 10 bases, and 13 bases lay between the germline ends. CDR3 DNA sequence: TGCAGCGTTGGGACCCAGGGCCCAGCTTTCTTT. It yields the protein CSVGTQGPAFF.

V is TRBV30 and J is TRBJ1-1; D call uncertain. CDR1 and CDR2 from the germline V gene are GTSNPN and SVGIG (reference sequence). The length of the CDR3 is 13 residues. V lost 1 base and J 1 base, leaving 7 bases between the germline ends. This CDR3 reads CAWSADTNTEAFF. The CDR3 nucleotides read TGTGCCTGGAGTGCAGACACGAACACTGAAGCTTTCTTT.

This sequence joins TRBV19 and TRBJ2-7, with TRBD2 identical over 11 bases. V lost 3 bases, J lost 6 bases, and 7 bases stayed unmatched. CDR1 is LNHDA and CDR2 is SQIVND in the germline V gene (reference sequence). The CDR3 loop spans 15 amino acids. This CDR3 reads CASSIGSGGAGEQYV. The DNA for the CDR3 is TGTGCCAGTAGTATTGGTAGCGGGGGGGCGGGCGAGCAGTACGTC.

The chain has TRBV12-2 and TRBJ1-4; the DNA was not compared with TRBD1, the D call given in the table. TRBV12-2 is annotated as a pseudogene. The CDR3 length is 15 residues. The CDR3 protein is CASRLRQGEYEKLFF. In nucleotides, the CDR3 is TGTGCAAGTCGCCTAAGACAGGGGGAATATGAAAAACTGTTTTTT.

The chain has TRBV7-6 and TRBJ2-1, with 9 bases that match TRBD1. With 7 bases clipped from V and 8 bases from J, the junction kept 9 bases outside the gene matches. The CDR3 loop spans 14 amino acids. Germline V gene lookup returns CDR1 SGHVS and CDR2 FNYEAQ. The CDR3 DNA follows: TGTGCCAGCACCCGACAGGGGGAGTTGGATGAGCAGTTCTTC. Its translation is CASTRQGELDEQFF.

This chain joins TRBV6-5 and TRBJ2-1, with a possible D match to TRBD2 (5 bases). With 5 bases removed from V and 6 bases from J, the gap between germline ends came to 11 bases. The V gene's germline CDR1 is MNHEY and CDR2 SVGAGI. There are 13 residues in the CDR3. The CDR3 nucleotides read TGTGCCAGCAGTAGAACTAGTTCCAATGAGCAGTTCTTC. Residues: CASSRTSSNEQFF.

This sequence joins TRBV24-1 and TRBJ2-1, with D possibly being TRBD1 (5 bases). Germline loops: CDR1 KGHDR, CDR2 SFDVKD. CDR3 size: 16 residues. V was clipped by 0 bases and J by 5 bases, with 13 bases between them. The CDR3 region is CATSDLKGARDNEQFF. The CDR3 DNA is TGTGCCACCAGTGATTTGAAAGGGGCGCGCGACAATGAGCAGTTCTTC.

Written as DNA, the CDR3 is TGTGCCAGCAGCTTACAAGGGGGGGATTATGAGCAGTACGTC. As protein: CASSLQGGDYEQYV. This sequence joins TRBV7-2 and TRBJ2-7; a possible D gene is TRBD2 (7 bases). Trimming stripped 2 bases from V and 7 bases from J, with 15 bases between. The CDR3 is made up of 14 amino acids. CDR1 and CDR2 from the germline V gene are SGHTA and FQGNSA.

CDR3 sequence: CASSLIPGEGGYTF. CDR3 nucleotides: TGCGCCAGCAGCTTGATCCCAGGGGAGGGCGGCTACACCTTC. V gene TRBV5-1 combines with J gene TRBJ1-2; TRBD1 is a possible D gene (6 bases). With 1 base removed from V and 8 bases from J, the gap between germline ends came to 15 bases. CDR1 and CDR2 from the germline V gene are SGHRS and YFSETQ. The CDR3 runs 14 residues.

The V and J genes are TRBV6-5 and TRBJ1-1, with 11 bases that match TRBD1. Germline CDR1 reads MNHEY; CDR2 reads SVGAGI. The CDR3 sequence is 15 residues long. With 4 bases clipped from V and 5 bases from J, the junction kept 6 bases outside the gene matches. CDR3 nucleotide sequence: TGTGCCAGCAGTTCCCTCGGACAGGGGGCGACTGAAGCTTTCTTT. Residues: CASSSLGQGATEAFF.

The V gene is TRBV29-1, the J gene TRBJ1-1; D gene unclear. Deletions cut 7 bases from V and 11 bases from J, with 17 bases between. The germline V gene has CDR1 SQVTM and CDR2 ANQGSEA. This CDR3 is 11 amino acids long. The CDR3 DNA reads as TGCAGCGGACTGACGTGGGGAGACGCTTTCTTT. Protein: CSGLTWGDAFF. Together with reference TRBV29-1 and TRBJ1-1, the CDR3 gives the full variable domain: SAVISQKPSRDICQRGTSLTIQCQVDSQVTMMFWYRQQPGQSLTLIATANQGSEATYESGFVIDKFPISRPNLTFSTLTVSNMSPEDSSIYLCSGLTWGDAFFGQGTRLTVV.